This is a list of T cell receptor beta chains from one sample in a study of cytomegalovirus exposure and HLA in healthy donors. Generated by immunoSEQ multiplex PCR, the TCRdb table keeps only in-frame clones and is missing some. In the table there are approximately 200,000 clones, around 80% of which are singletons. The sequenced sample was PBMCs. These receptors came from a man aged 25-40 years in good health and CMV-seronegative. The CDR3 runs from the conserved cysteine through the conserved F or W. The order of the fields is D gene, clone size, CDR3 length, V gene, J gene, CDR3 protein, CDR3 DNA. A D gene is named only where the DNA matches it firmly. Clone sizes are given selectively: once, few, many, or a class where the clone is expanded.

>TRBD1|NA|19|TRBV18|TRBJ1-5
CASSPTPGQGNPFSGPQHF
TGTGCCAGCTCACCAACACCGGGACAGGGGAATCCCTTTAGTGGGCCCCAGCATTTT
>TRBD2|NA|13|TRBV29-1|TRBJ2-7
CSVVGGRSYEQYF
TGCAGCGTTGTCGGCGGGAGATCCTACGAGCAGTACTTC
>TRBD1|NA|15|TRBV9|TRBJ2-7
CASSVVPGGAYEQYF
TGTGCCAGCAGCGTAGTACCAGGGGGTGCCTACGAGCAGTACTTC
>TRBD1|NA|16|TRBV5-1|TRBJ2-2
CASKAREQGYTGELFF
TGCGCCAGCAAAGCACGGGAACAGGGGTACACCGGGGAGCTGTTTTTT
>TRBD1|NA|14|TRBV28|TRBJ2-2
CASSPGTGNGELFF
TGTGCCAGCAGCCCCGGGACAGGTAACGGGGAGCTGTTTTTT
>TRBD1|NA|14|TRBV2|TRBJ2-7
CASLGDRGLYEQYF
TGTGCCAGCTTGGGGGACAGAGGGCTTTACGAGCAGTACTTC
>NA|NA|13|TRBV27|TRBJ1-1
CASSSPVGAEAFF
TGTGCCAGCAGTTCACCGGTAGGGGCTGAAGCTTTCTTT
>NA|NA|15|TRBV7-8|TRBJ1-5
CASSLGVWSNQPQHF
TGTGCCAGCAGCTTAGGAGTGTGGAGCAATCAGCCCCAGCATTTT
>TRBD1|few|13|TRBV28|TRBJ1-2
CASSRTGTYGYTF
TGTGCCAGCAGTCGGACAGGGACCTATGGCTACACCTTC
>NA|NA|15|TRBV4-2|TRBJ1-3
CASNRDKNDGNTIYF
TGTGCCAGCAACCGGGACAAGAACGATGGAAACACCATATATTTT
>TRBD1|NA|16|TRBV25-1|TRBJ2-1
CASSELGTGGYNEQFF
TGTGCCAGCAGTGAATTGGGGACAGGGGGGTACAATGAGCAGTTCTTC
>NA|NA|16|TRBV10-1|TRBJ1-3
CASSESLTIPGNTIYF
TGCGCCAGCAGTGAGTCGTTGACAATTCCGGGAAACACCATATATTTT
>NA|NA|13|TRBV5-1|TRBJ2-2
CASALLSAGELFF
TGCGCCAGCGCTCTTCTTTCGGCCGGGGAGCTGTTTTTT
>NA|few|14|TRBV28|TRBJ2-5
CASSARGRKETQYF
TGTGCCAGCAGTGCTCGGGGAAGGAAAGAGACCCAGTACTTC
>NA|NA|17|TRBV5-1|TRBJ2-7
CASSLATMSGQSYEQYF
TGCGCCAGCAGCTTGGCCACCATGTCAGGGCAATCCTACGAGCAGTACTTC
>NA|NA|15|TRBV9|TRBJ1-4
CASNHQGNSNEKLFF
TGTGCCAGCAATCATCAGGGTAACTCTAATGAAAAACTGTTTTTT
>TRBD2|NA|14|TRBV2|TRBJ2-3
CASSTSGRTDTQYF
TGTGCCAGCAGTACTAGCGGGCGCACAGATACGCAGTATTTT
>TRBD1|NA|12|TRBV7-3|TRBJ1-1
CASSLTDRVPTF
TGTGCCAGCAGCTTAACAGACAGGGTCCCGACCTTT
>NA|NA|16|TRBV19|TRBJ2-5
CASSPGLDPFGETQYF
TGTGCCAGTAGTCCAGGACTGGACCCCTTCGGAGAGACCCAGTACTTC
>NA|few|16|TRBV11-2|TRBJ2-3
CASSLYQARSTDTQYF
TGTGCCAGCAGCTTATACCAAGCGAGAAGCACAGATACGCAGTATTTT
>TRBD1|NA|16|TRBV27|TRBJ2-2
CASQPFGTGLTGELFF
TGTGCCAGTCAACCTTTTGGGACAGGGTTGACCGGGGAGCTGTTTTTT
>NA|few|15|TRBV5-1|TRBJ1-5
CASSLTGLLNQPQHF
TGCGCCAGCAGCCTGACGGGACTCCTCAATCAGCCCCAGCATTTT
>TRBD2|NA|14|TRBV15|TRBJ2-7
CATQLAGVQYEQYF
TGTGCCACTCAACTAGCGGGAGTTCAGTACGAGCAGTACTTC
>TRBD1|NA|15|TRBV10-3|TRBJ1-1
CAIRDGDRENTEAFF
TGTGCCATCAGGGACGGGGACAGGGAGAACACTGAAGCTTTCTTT
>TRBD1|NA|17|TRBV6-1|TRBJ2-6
CASSDHRGLGGANVLTF
TGTGCCAGCAGTGACCACAGGGGGCTAGGAGGGGCCAACGTCCTGACTTTC
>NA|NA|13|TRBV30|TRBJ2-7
CAWSATRLGEQYF
TGTGCCTGGAGTGCGACCCGTCTAGGAGAGCAGTACTTC
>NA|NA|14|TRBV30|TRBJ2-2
CAWSDRGWTGELFF
TGTGCCTGGTCTGACCGGGGGTGGACCGGGGAGCTGTTTTTT
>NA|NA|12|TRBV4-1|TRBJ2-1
CASSPAYNEQFF
TGCGCCAGCAGCCCAGCCTACAATGAGCAGTTCTTC
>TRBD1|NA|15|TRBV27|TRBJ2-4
CASSLDRDRANIQYF
TGTGCCAGCAGTCTCGACCGGGACAGGGCGAACATTCAGTACTTC
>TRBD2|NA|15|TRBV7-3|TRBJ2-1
CASSLGTSGSNEQFF
TGTGCCAGCAGCTTAGGGACTAGCGGGAGTAATGAGCAGTTCTTC
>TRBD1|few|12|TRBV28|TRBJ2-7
CASDRGTYEQYF
TGTGCCAGCGACAGGGGGACCTACGAGCAGTACTTC
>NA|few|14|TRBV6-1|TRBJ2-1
CASKDMGAGREQFF
TGTGCCAGCAAGGATATGGGAGCCGGCCGTGAGCAGTTCTTC
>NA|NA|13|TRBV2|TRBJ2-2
CASSETRTGELFF
TGTGCCAGCAGTGAAACTAGAACCGGGGAGCTGTTTTTT
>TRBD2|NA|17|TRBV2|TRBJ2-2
CASSERTSGRTTGELFF
TGTGCCAGCAGTGAAAGGACTAGCGGGAGAACCACCGGGGAGCTGTTTTTT
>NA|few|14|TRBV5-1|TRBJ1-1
CASSAGMLNTEAFF
TGCGCCAGCAGCGCAGGGATGCTGAACACTGAAGCTTTCTTT
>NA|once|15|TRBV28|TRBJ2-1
CASSFPTSSYNEQFF
TGTGCCAGCAGTTTCCCCACTAGCTCCTACAATGAGCAGTTCTTC
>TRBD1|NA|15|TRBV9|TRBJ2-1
CASSAEGQPYNEQFF
TGTGCCAGCAGCGCTGAGGGACAGCCCTACAATGAGCAGTTCTTC
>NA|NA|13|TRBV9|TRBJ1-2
CASSVDSAYGYTF
TGTGCCAGCAGCGTTGACAGTGCCTATGGCTACACCTTC
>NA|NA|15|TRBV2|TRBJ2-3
CASNPMNRGTDTQYF
TGTGCCAGCAATCCGATGAATCGCGGCACAGATACGCAGTATTTT
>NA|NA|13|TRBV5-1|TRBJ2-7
CASKQADSYEQYF
TGCGCCAGCAAACAGGCAGACTCCTACGAGCAGTACTTC
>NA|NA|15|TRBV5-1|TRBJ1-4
CASSPQAGLSEKLFF
TGCGCCAGCAGCCCCCAGGCTGGGCTCTCCGAAAAACTGTTTTTT
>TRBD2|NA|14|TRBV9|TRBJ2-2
CASSVGGRAGELFF
TGTGCCAGCAGCGTTGGGGGGAGGGCCGGGGAGCTGTTTTTT
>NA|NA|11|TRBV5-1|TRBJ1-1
CASSLATEAFF
TGCGCCAGCAGCTTGGCGACTGAAGCTTTCTTT